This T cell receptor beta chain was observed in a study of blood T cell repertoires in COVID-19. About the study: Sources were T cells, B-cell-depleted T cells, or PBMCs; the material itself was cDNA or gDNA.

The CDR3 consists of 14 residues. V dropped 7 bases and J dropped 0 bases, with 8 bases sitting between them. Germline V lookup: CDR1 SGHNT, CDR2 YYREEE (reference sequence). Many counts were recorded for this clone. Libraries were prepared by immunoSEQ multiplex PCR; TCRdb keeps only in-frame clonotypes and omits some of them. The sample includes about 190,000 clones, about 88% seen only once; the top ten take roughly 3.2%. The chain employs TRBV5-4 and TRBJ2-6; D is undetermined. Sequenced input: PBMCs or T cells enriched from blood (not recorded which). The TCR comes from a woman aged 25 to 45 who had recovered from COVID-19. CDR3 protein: CASRGRSGANVLTF. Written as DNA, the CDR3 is TGTGCCAGCCGTGGCCGCTCTGGGGCCAACGTCCTGACTTTC.